The clone carrying this TCR beta chain came up once. The data were obtained in a study of T cell responses to AZD1222 COVID-19 vaccine. The CDR3 loop spans 15 amino acids. Germline CDR1 KGHDR, CDR2 SFDVKD. The germline V and J ends were trimmed by 3 bases and 4 bases, with 14 bases remaining between them. Using immunoSEQ multiplex PCR, the repertoire was profiled, and TCRdb retains in-frame clones only, with some absent. The sample carries roughly 170,000 clones, 90% recorded once. The gene calls are TRBV24-1 and TRBJ1-2; TRBD1 might be the D (6 bases). The clonotype comes from an adult in good health. The starting material was peripheral blood, obtained on day 0 of AZD1222 vaccination. CDR3 loop: CATSDVQGWVYGYTF. The CDR3 DNA reads as TGTGCCACCAGTGATGTACAGGGATGGGTCTATGGCTACACCTTC.